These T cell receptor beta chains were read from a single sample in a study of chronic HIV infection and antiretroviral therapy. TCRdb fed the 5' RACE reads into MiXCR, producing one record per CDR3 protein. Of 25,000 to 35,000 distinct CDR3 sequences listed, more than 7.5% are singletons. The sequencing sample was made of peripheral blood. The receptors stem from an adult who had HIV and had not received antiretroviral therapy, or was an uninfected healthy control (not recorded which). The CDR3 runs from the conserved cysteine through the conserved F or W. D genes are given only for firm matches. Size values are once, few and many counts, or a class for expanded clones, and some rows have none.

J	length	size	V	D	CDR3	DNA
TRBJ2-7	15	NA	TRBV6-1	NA	CASSSGRLFTYEQYF	TGTGCCAGCAGTTCAGGGCGCCTTTTTACCTACGAGCAGTACTTC
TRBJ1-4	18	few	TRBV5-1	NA	CASSSRRGGTATNEKLFF	TGCGCCAGCAGCTCCCGCCGCGGGGGGACGGCAACTAATGAAAAACTGTTTTTT
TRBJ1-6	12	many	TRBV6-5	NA	CASSGENSPLHF	TGTGCCAGCAGTGGAGAGAATTCACCCCTCCACTTT
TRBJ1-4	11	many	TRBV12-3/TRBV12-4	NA	CASRDQAKLFF	TGTGCCAGCAGGGATCAGGCAAAACTGTTTTTT
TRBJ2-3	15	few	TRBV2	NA	CASSEYGSSTDTQYF	TGTGCCAGCAGTGAATATGGGTCGAGCACAGATACGCAGTATTTT
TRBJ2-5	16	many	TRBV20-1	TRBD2	CSAVNAGAGSEETQYF	TGCAGTGCAGTAAACGCGGGAGCTGGGTCAGAAGAGACCCAGTACTTC
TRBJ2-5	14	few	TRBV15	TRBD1	CATSRSGTAETQYF	TGTGCCACCAGCAGATCGGGGACAGCAGAGACCCAGTACTTC
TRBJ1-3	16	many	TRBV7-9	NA	CASSSTDQFSGNTIYF	TGTGCCAGCAGCTCCACCGACCAATTCTCTGGAAACACCATATATTTT
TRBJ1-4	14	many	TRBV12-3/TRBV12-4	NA	CASSLGGRGEKLFF	TGTGCCAGCAGTTTAGGGGGTAGGGGTGAAAAACTGTTTTTT
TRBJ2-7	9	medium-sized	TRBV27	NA	CASSYEQYF	TGTGCCAGCAGTTACGAGCAGTACTTC
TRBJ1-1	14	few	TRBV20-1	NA	CSAPTGPGDTEAFF	TGCAGTGCTCCGACCGGTCCAGGGGACACTGAAGCTTTCTTT
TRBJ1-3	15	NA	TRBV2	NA	CASSLDWGSGNTIYF	TGTGCCAGCAGTCTCGATTGGGGGTCTGGAAACACCATATATTTT
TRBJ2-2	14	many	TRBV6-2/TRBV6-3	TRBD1	CASTRQGPTGELFF	TGTGCCAGCACGCGACAGGGTCCCACCGGGGAGCTGTTTTTT
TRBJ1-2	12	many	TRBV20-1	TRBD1	CSASFGDRVFTF	TGCAGTGCTAGTTTCGGGGACAGGGTGTTCACCTTC
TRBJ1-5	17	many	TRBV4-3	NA	CASSQDIPRPSNQPQHF	TGCGCCAGCAGCCAAGATATCCCCAGGCCTAGCAATCAGCCCCAGCATTTT
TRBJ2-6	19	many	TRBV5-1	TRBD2	CASSLAGLAGGGGANVLTF	TGCGCCAGCAGCTTGGCGGGACTAGCGGGAGGAGGTGGGGCCAACGTCCTGACTTTC
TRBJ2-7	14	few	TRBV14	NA	CASSQAPGPYEQYF	TGTGCCAGCAGCCAAGCACCGGGCCCCTACGAGCAGTACTTC
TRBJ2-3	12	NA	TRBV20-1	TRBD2	CSARGTSHTQYF	TGCAGTGCTCGCGGGACTAGTCATACGCAGTATTTT
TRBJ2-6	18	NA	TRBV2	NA	CASSPRAQGSSGANVLTF	TGTGCCAGCAGCCCCCGGGCCCAGGGCAGCTCTGGGGCCAACGTCCTGACTTTC
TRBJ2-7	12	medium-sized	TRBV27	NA	CASSQGPYEQYF	TGTGCCAGCAGTCAGGGCCCATACGAGCAGTACTTC
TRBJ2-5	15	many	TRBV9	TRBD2	CASSVKAGAQETQYF	TGTGCCAGCAGCGTAAAAGCGGGGGCCCAAGAGACCCAGTACTTC
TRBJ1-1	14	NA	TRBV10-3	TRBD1	CAIRLQGGSTEAFF	TGTGCCATCAGGCTACAGGGGGGATCGACTGAAGCTTTCTTT
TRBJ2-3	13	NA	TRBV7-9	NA	CASSRRSQDTQYF	TGTGCCAGCAGCCGCCGCTCCCAGGATACGCAGTATTTT
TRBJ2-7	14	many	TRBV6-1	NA	CATHRASSTYEQYF	TGTGCCACTCACCGGGCCAGCAGCACCTACGAGCAGTACTTC
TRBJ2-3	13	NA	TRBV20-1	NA	CSAGGPSTDTQYF	TGCAGTGCTGGGGGGCCCAGCACAGATACGCAGTATTTT
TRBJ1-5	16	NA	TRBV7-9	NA	CASSLGAGYSNQPQHF	TGTGCCAGCAGCTTAGGGGCAGGATATAGCAATCAGCCCCAGCATTTT
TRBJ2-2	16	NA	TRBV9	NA	CASSVGGRVGTGELFF	TGTGCCAGCAGCGTAGGGGGCAGGGTTGGCACCGGGGAGCTGTTTTTT
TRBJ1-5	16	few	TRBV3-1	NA	CASSQGGRHRNQPQHF	TGTGCCAGCAGCCAAGGGGGGCGGCATCGCAATCAGCCCCAGCATTTT
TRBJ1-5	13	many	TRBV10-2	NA	CASSEKGGQPQHF	TGCGCCAGCAGTGAAAAGGGGGGGCAGCCCCAGCATTTT
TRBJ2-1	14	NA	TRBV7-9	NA	CASSPGGGYNEQLF	TGTGCCAGCAGCCCCGGGGGCGGCTACAATGAGCAGCTCTTC
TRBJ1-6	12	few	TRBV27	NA	CASSPRSSPLHF	TGTGCCAGCAGCCCCCGAAGCTCACCCCTCCACTTT